A selection of T cell receptor beta chains follows, all from one sample in a study of blood T cell repertoires in COVID-19. Generated by immunoSEQ multiplex PCR, the TCRdb table keeps only in-frame clones and is missing some. The table has approximately 200,000 clones, 87% seen once. Sequenced sample: PBMCs or T cells enriched from blood (not recorded which). These receptors came from a young man with acute COVID-19. The CDR3 runs from the conserved cysteine through the conserved F or W. D genes are given only for firm matches. Only part of the rows carry a size: once, few, many, or a class if the clone is expanded.

D gene: .; V gene: TRBV6-5; J gene: TRBJ1-1; clone size: .; CDR3 DNA: TGTGCCAGCAGTTACAACAGGGTTAGCACTGAAGCTTTCTTT; CDR3 protein: CASSYNRVSTEAFF
D gene: TRBD1; V gene: TRBV28; J gene: TRBJ1-2; clone size: .; CDR3 DNA: TGTGCCAGCAGTCAAACAGGGGGGGACTATGGCTACACCTTC; CDR3 protein: CASSQTGGDYGYTF
D gene: .; V gene: TRBV4-1; J gene: TRBJ1-4; clone size: .; CDR3 DNA: TGCGCCAGCAGCCAATTGCCACAGTCTGAAAAACTGTTTTTT; CDR3 protein: CASSQLPQSEKLFF
D gene: TRBD2; V gene: TRBV15; J gene: TRBJ2-5; clone size: .; CDR3 DNA: TGTGCCACCAGCGGGGGGGGAGCGGGAGTAGAGACCCAGTACTTC; CDR3 protein: CATSGGGAGVETQYF
D gene: .; V gene: TRBV28; J gene: TRBJ2-3; clone size: .; CDR3 DNA: TGTGCCAGCAGTTTAATGGGGGCTACCACAGATACGCAGTATTTT; CDR3 protein: CASSLMGATTDTQYF
D gene: TRBD1; V gene: TRBV5-1; J gene: TRBJ1-2; clone size: .; CDR3 DNA: TGCGCCAGCAGCCCTCAGACAGGGTCTAACTATGGCTACACCTTC; CDR3 protein: CASSPQTGSNYGYTF
D gene: .; V gene: TRBV12-3/TRBV12-4; J gene: TRBJ2-5; clone size: .; CDR3 DNA: TGTGCCAGCCGCCTAGTGATGGGGACCCAGTACTTC; CDR3 protein: CASRLVMGTQYF
D gene: TRBD1; V gene: TRBV2; J gene: TRBJ1-1; clone size: once; CDR3 DNA: TGTGCCAGCAGCACCGGGACAGGGGTCACTGAAGCTTTCTTT; CDR3 protein: CASSTGTGVTEAFF
D gene: TRBD2; V gene: TRBV2; J gene: TRBJ2-5; clone size: .; CDR3 DNA: TGTGCCAGCAGTGTCGGGACTAGCGGTCGAGAGACCCAGTACTTC; CDR3 protein: CASSVGTSGRETQYF
D gene: TRBD1; V gene: TRBV11-3; J gene: TRBJ2-7; clone size: .; CDR3 DNA: TGTGCCAGCAGCGACCGGGACAGGGACTACGAGCAGTACTTC; CDR3 protein: CASSDRDRDYEQYF
D gene: .; V gene: TRBV28; J gene: TRBJ1-5; clone size: .; CDR3 DNA: TGTGCCAGCAGTTTAGCGATAATTAGCAATCAGCCCCAGCATTTT; CDR3 protein: CASSLAIISNQPQHF
D gene: .; V gene: TRBV6-1; J gene: TRBJ1-5; clone size: .; CDR3 DNA: TGTGCCAGCAGTGACACAGGGCATGAGGGTCAGCCCCAGCATTTT; CDR3 protein: CASSDTGHEGQPQHF
D gene: .; V gene: TRBV9; J gene: TRBJ2-5; clone size: .; CDR3 DNA: TGTGCCAGCAGCGTAGAGGCTTCACGAGGAGAGACCCAGTACTTC; CDR3 protein: CASSVEASRGETQYF
D gene: .; V gene: TRBV4-3; J gene: TRBJ1-1; clone size: .; CDR3 DNA: TGCGCCAGCAGCCAAGATAAGGCGCGGGGGACTGAAGCTTTCTTT; CDR3 protein: CASSQDKARGTEAFF
D gene: .; V gene: TRBV5-1; J gene: TRBJ2-4; clone size: .; CDR3 DNA: TGCGCCAGCAGCGCGGGTACGGCCAAAAACATTCAGTACTTC; CDR3 protein: CASSAGTAKNIQYF
D gene: .; V gene: TRBV29-1; J gene: TRBJ1-2; clone size: .; CDR3 DNA: TGCAGCGTTGAGCTCGGAGTCCGAGGCTACACCTTC; CDR3 protein: CSVELGVRGYTF
D gene: TRBD1; V gene: TRBV18; J gene: TRBJ2-3; clone size: .; CDR3 DNA: TGTGCCAGCTCACGCGCGGGACAGGGGAGAGGAGATACGCAGTATTTT; CDR3 protein: CASSRAGQGRGDTQYF
D gene: .; V gene: TRBV2; J gene: TRBJ2-2; clone size: .; CDR3 DNA: TGTGCCAGCAGTGAAGCAGGAGCCGGGGAGCTGTTTTTT; CDR3 protein: CASSEAGAGELFF
D gene: TRBD2; V gene: TRBV28; J gene: TRBJ2-7; clone size: once; CDR3 DNA: TGTGCCAGCAGTTTAGCGGCTAGCGGGGCCTACGAGCAGTACTTC; CDR3 protein: CASSLAASGAYEQYF
D gene: .; V gene: TRBV9; J gene: TRBJ1-6; clone size: once; CDR3 DNA: TGTGCCAGCAGCGCCGACTCAACTAATTCACCCCTCCACTTT; CDR3 protein: CASSADSTNSPLHF
D gene: TRBD2; V gene: TRBV5-1; J gene: TRBJ2-1; clone size: .; CDR3 DNA: TGCGCCAGCAGCTTGGGTGCTAGCGGGAGTGGGTACAATGAGCAGTTCTTC; CDR3 protein: CASSLGASGSGYNEQFF
D gene: .; V gene: TRBV28; J gene: TRBJ1-1; clone size: many; CDR3 DNA: TGTGCCACCCTAATGAACACTGAAGCTTTCTTT; CDR3 protein: CATLMNTEAFF
D gene: TRBD2; V gene: TRBV5-4; J gene: TRBJ2-1; clone size: .; CDR3 DNA: TGTGCCAGCAGCTTGGGAGGGACTAGCGGGTCAATCGAGCGGTTCTTC; CDR3 protein: CASSLGGTSGSIERFF
D gene: .; V gene: TRBV5-1; J gene: TRBJ2-1; clone size: .; CDR3 DNA: TGCGCCAGCAGCGTCCAGGGGAATGAGCAGTTCTTC; CDR3 protein: CASSVQGNEQFF
D gene: .; V gene: TRBV7-9; J gene: TRBJ2-7; clone size: .; CDR3 DNA: TGTGCCAGCAGCTCACAAACAGGGAAATCCTACGAGCAGTACTTC; CDR3 protein: CASSSQTGKSYEQYF
D gene: TRBD2; V gene: TRBV7-9; J gene: TRBJ2-5; clone size: .; CDR3 DNA: TGTGCCAGCAGCTCAACCGGGACTAGCAAAGAGACCCAGTACTTC; CDR3 protein: CASSSTGTSKETQYF
D gene: TRBD2; V gene: TRBV11-2; J gene: TRBJ2-1; clone size: .; CDR3 DNA: TGTGCCAGCAGCTCCCGAGGACTAGACTCCTACAATGAGCAGTTCTTC; CDR3 protein: CASSSRGLDSYNEQFF
D gene: TRBD1; V gene: TRBV11-2; J gene: TRBJ2-1; clone size: once; CDR3 DNA: TGTGCCAGCGCGGGACAGGGGATGTCTTGGGCCAATGAGCAGTTCTTC; CDR3 protein: CASAGQGMSWANEQFF
D gene: TRBD1; V gene: TRBV20-1; J gene: TRBJ1-5; clone size: .; CDR3 DNA: TGCAGTGCAGACAGGGATCAGCCCCAGCATTTT; CDR3 protein: CSADRDQPQHF
D gene: .; V gene: TRBV6-2/TRBV6-3; J gene: TRBJ2-1; clone size: .; CDR3 DNA: TGTGCCAGCAGTTACACTCTAAGCGGGCTCCCCTACAATGAGCAGTTCTTC; CDR3 protein: CASSYTLSGLPYNEQFF
D gene: TRBD1; V gene: TRBV7-9; J gene: TRBJ2-1; clone size: .; CDR3 DNA: TGTGCCAGCAGCCCGGACAGGGAGATAGAGCAGTTCTTC; CDR3 protein: CASSPDREIEQFF
D gene: .; V gene: TRBV27; J gene: TRBJ1-1; clone size: .; CDR3 DNA: TGTGCCAGCAGTTTTACCAGGGGCGCGAACACTGAAGCTTTCTTT; CDR3 protein: CASSFTRGANTEAFF
D gene: TRBD1; V gene: TRBV4-1; J gene: TRBJ2-7; clone size: .; CDR3 DNA: TGCGCCAGCAGCCAAGATCGGGACAGGATCTACGAGCAGTACTTC; CDR3 protein: CASSQDRDRIYEQYF
D gene: TRBD1; V gene: TRBV11-2; J gene: TRBJ1-6; clone size: .; CDR3 DNA: TGTGCCAGCAGCTTAGCCGGGACAGGCCGCTCCTATAATTCACCCCTCCACTTT; CDR3 protein: CASSLAGTGRSYNSPLHF
D gene: .; V gene: TRBV7-9; J gene: TRBJ2-7; clone size: .; CDR3 DNA: TGTGCCAGCAGCCAAACCATCGGCTACGAGCAGTACTTC; CDR3 protein: CASSQTIGYEQYF
D gene: .; V gene: TRBV6-2/TRBV6-3; J gene: TRBJ2-2; clone size: .; CDR3 DNA: TGTGCCAGCAGTTACGCGAATACTAACACCGGGGAGCTGTTTTTT; CDR3 protein: CASSYANTNTGELFF
D gene: .; V gene: TRBV7-9; J gene: TRBJ2-2; clone size: .; CDR3 DNA: TGTGCCAGCAGCTCCTTAGCTTCTACCGGGGAGCTGTTTTTT; CDR3 protein: CASSSLASTGELFF
D gene: TRBD1; V gene: TRBV4-3; J gene: TRBJ2-1; clone size: .; CDR3 DNA: TGCGCCAGCAGCCAAGATGGGGGGACAGGGAGACCCTACAATGAGCAGTTCTTC; CDR3 protein: CASSQDGGTGRPYNEQFF
D gene: .; V gene: TRBV9; J gene: TRBJ2-1; clone size: .; CDR3 DNA: TGTGCCAGCAGCGTAGCTTCGACGGGAGTAGTTAATGAGCAGTTCTTC; CDR3 protein: CASSVASTGVVNEQFF
D gene: .; V gene: TRBV30; J gene: TRBJ2-7; clone size: .; CDR3 DNA: TGTGCCTGGAGTGTAAGGGGCTACGAGCAGTACTTC; CDR3 protein: CAWSVRGYEQYF
D gene: TRBD1; V gene: TRBV24-1; J gene: TRBJ2-3; clone size: once; CDR3 DNA: TGTGCCACCAGTGACGATCTACAGGGGTTTGAAATAGATACGCAGTATTTT; CDR3 protein: CATSDDLQGFEIDTQYF
D gene: TRBD1; V gene: TRBV3-1/TRBV3-2; J gene: TRBJ1-2; clone size: .; CDR3 DNA: TGTGCCAGCAGCCAAGGACAGGGGAAGGGTTATGGCTACACCTTC; CDR3 protein: CASSQGQGKGYGYTF
D gene: .; V gene: TRBV2; J gene: TRBJ1-2; clone size: .; CDR3 DNA: TGTGCCAGCAAAATCACAGGAAACTATGGCTACACCTTC; CDR3 protein: CASKITGNYGYTF
D gene: TRBD1; V gene: TRBV4-1; J gene: TRBJ1-6; clone size: .; CDR3 DNA: TGCGCCAGCAGCCAAGTTTGGACAGGGTTTTCACCCCTCCACTTT; CDR3 protein: CASSQVWTGFSPLHF
D gene: TRBD2; V gene: TRBV4-3; J gene: TRBJ2-3; clone size: .; CDR3 DNA: TGCGCCAGCAGCCAAGATATAGCGGGAGCGAGAGATACGCAGTATTTT; CDR3 protein: CASSQDIAGARDTQYF
D gene: .; V gene: TRBV27; J gene: TRBJ2-1; clone size: .; CDR3 DNA: TGTGCCAGCAGTCCAGGGGGGATGAATGAGCAGTTCTTC; CDR3 protein: CASSPGGMNEQFF
D gene: .; V gene: TRBV11-3; J gene: TRBJ1-6; clone size: .; CDR3 DNA: TGTGCCAGCAGCTTAGATTGGCGGGAGTCCCTCCACTTT; CDR3 protein: CASSLDWRESLHF
D gene: .; V gene: TRBV28; J gene: TRBJ2-7; clone size: .; CDR3 DNA: TGTGCCAGCAGTTTATTGAAGACAGGCCCCTACGAGCAGTACTTC; CDR3 protein: CASSLLKTGPYEQYF
D gene: .; V gene: TRBV7-2; J gene: TRBJ2-7; clone size: .; CDR3 DNA: TGTGCCAGCAGCGATCGGGAGTCCTACGAGCAGTACTTC; CDR3 protein: CASSDRESYEQYF
D gene: .; V gene: TRBV11-3; J gene: TRBJ2-5; clone size: few; CDR3 DNA: TGTGCCAGCAGCTTTCGGCGGGAATCGGAGACCCAGTACTTC; CDR3 protein: CASSFRRESETQYF
D gene: TRBD2; V gene: TRBV28; J gene: TRBJ2-5; clone size: .; CDR3 DNA: TGTGCCACCAACGGGCTCGCCGGGGGGGGAGAGACCCAGTACTTC; CDR3 protein: CATNGLAGGGETQYF
D gene: .; V gene: TRBV2; J gene: TRBJ2-1; clone size: .; CDR3 DNA: TGTGCCAGCAGACTCCTTCTTTTGGCCATCGGCGGTTATGAGCAGTTCTTC; CDR3 protein: CASRLLLLAIGGYEQFF
D gene: .; V gene: TRBV25-1; J gene: TRBJ2-5; clone size: .; CDR3 DNA: TGTGCCAGCAGTGAATCCGCGGGGACCCCGTACTTC; CDR3 protein: CASSESAGTPYF
D gene: TRBD1; V gene: TRBV7-8; J gene: TRBJ1-1; clone size: .; CDR3 DNA: TGTGCCAGCAGCTTAGGAGACGGACAGGGGGCGGCTGAAGCTTTCTTT; CDR3 protein: CASSLGDGQGAAEAFF
D gene: .; V gene: TRBV10-2; J gene: TRBJ1-1; clone size: .; CDR3 DNA: TGCGCCAGCAGGCCGGGGGTTAAGGGTGAAGCTTTCTTT; CDR3 protein: CASRPGVKGEAFF
D gene: TRBD1; V gene: TRBV5-4; J gene: TRBJ2-7; clone size: .; CDR3 DNA: TGTGCCAGCAGCTCGGGACCGGGACAGGGGTCCTACGAGCAGTACTTC; CDR3 protein: CASSSGPGQGSYEQYF
D gene: .; V gene: TRBV12-3/TRBV12-4; J gene: TRBJ1-2; clone size: .; CDR3 DNA: TGTGCCAGCAGTTTGCAGGGGATCGGTGGCTACACCTTC; CDR3 protein: CASSLQGIGGYTF
D gene: TRBD2; V gene: TRBV6-2/TRBV6-3; J gene: TRBJ2-4; clone size: .; CDR3 DNA: TGTGCCAGCAGTTACAAGCGTGTAGCGGGAGTATCCAAAAACATTCAGTACTTC; CDR3 protein: CASSYKRVAGVSKNIQYF
D gene: .; V gene: TRBV19; J gene: TRBJ1-4; clone size: once; CDR3 DNA: TGTGCCAGTAGTACACAGGATATCGTTGGTGAAAAACTGTTTTTT; CDR3 protein: CASSTQDIVGEKLFF